This entry concerns a single T cell receptor beta chain. Its antigen is not known. Since a much larger clone is just one base distant, this may be a read error. This entry belongs to a study of Graves' ophthalmopathy and Graves' hyperthyroidism. General study results and limits: Blood contained most expanded thyroid clonotypes exceeding 0.001 frequency. This model predicted ophthalmopathy progression (sensitivity 65% to 71%, specificity approximately 77%).

Absence of ophthalmopathy within 18 months of follow-up defined stable hyperthyroidism. Amplification from RNA transcripts yielded the TCR beta CDR3 regions. An initial RT-PCR round employing HTBI primers preceded a second-round multiplex PCR. Via MiXCR, TCRdb re-called the multiplex PCR reads, giving one row per CDR3 protein. The sample shows 400,000 to 450,000 distinct CDR3 sequences, around 21% of them seen only once. Germline CDR1 SGHTA, CDR2 FQGNSA. The CDR3 spans 15 residues. This chain uses TRBV7-2 with TRBJ1-3, with D maybe TRBD1 (5 bases). The TCR originated in a woman aged 18-29 years with stable Graves' hyperthyroidism. Sequenced input: peripheral blood. CDR3 amino acids: CASSPTGLSGNTICF. The CDR3 nucleotides are TGTGCCAGCAGCCCAACGGGGCTCTCTGGAAACACCATATGTTTT.